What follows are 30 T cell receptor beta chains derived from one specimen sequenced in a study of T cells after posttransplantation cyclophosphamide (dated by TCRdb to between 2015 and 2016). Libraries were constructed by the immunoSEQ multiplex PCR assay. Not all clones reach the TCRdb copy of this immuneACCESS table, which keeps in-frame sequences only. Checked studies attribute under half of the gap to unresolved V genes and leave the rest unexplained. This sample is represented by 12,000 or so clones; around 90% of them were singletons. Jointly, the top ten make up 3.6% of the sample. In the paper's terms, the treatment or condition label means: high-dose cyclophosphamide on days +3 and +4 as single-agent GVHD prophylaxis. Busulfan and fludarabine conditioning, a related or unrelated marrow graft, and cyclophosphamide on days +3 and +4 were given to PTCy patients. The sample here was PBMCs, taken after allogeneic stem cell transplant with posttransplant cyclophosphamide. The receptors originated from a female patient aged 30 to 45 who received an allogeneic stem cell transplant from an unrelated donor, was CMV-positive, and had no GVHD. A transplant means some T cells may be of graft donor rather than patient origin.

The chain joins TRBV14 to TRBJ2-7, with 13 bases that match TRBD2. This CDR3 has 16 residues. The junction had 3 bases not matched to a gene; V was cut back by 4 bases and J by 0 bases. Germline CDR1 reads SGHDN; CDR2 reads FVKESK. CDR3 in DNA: TGTGCCAGCAGCCGAGGACTAGCGGGGGCCTCCTACGAGCAGTACTTC. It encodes CASSRGLAGASYEQYF.

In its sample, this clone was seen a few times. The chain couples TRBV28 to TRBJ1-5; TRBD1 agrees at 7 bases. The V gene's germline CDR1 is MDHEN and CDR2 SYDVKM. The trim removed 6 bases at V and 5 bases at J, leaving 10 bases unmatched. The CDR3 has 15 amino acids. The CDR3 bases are TGTGCCAGCAGGCCCGACAGGGTGCGGCATCAGCCCCAGCATTTT. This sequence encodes CASRPDRVRHQPQHF.

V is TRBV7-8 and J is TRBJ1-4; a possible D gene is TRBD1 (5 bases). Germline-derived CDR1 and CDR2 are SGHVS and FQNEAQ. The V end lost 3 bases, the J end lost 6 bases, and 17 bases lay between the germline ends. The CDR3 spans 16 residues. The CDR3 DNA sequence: TGTGCCAGCAGCTTCCTGCAGTGGGGGGGGGATGAAAAACTGTTTTTT. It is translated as CASSFLQWGGDEKLFF.

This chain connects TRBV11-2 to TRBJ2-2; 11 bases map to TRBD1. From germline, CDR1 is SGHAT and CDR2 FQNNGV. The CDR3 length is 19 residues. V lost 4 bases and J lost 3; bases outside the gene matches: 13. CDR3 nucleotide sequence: TGTGCCAGCAGCTCACCCCTTCACCGGGACAGGGGGTACACCGGGGAGCTGTTTTTT. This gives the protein CASSSPLHRDRGYTGELFF.

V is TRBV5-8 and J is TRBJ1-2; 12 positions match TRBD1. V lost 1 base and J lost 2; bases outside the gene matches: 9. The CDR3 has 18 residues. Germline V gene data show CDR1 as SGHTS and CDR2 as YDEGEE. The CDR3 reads CASSLTGTGGFANYGYTF. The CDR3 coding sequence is TGTGCCAGCAGCTTGACCGGGACAGGGGGCTTCGCGAACTATGGCTACACCTTC.

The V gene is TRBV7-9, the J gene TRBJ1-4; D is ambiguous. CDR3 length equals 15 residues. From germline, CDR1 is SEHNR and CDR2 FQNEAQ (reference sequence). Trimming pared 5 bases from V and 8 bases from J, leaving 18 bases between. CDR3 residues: CASSVPGGPGEKLFF. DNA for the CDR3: TGTGCCAGCAGCGTACCGGGAGGCCCTGGGGAAAAACTGTTTTTT. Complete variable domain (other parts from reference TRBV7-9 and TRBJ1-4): DTGVSQNPRHKITKRGQNVTFRCDPISEHNRLYWYRQTLGQGPEFLTYFQNEAQLEKSRLLSDRFSAERPKGSFSTLEIQRTEQGDSAMYLCASSVPGGPGEKLFFGSGTQLSVL.

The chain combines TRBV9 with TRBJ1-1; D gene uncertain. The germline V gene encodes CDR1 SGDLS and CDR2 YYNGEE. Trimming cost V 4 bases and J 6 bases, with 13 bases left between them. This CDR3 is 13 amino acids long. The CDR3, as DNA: TGTGCCAGCAGCCCCAAAGCGGCAGCTGAAGCTTTCTTT. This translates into CASSPKAAAEAFF.

The CDR3 protein is CAWSWTSGYNEQFF. The CDR3 DNA reads as TGTGCCTGGAGTTGGACTAGCGGATACAATGAGCAGTTCTTC. The V call is TRBV30, the J call TRBJ2-1, with 10 bases matching TRBD2. CDR3 length: 14 amino acids. The J segment lost 4 bases and the V segment lost 2 bases, leaving 2 bases of the junction unmatched. The germline V gene encodes CDR1 GTSNPN and CDR2 SVGIG (reference sequence).

The CDR3, as DNA: TGTGCCAGCAGTTTTTCCACGGGGTTTGGCAATCAGCCCCAGCATTTT. It yields the protein CASSFSTGFGNQPQHF. The chain combines TRBV28 with TRBJ1-5; the D is unclear. CDR3 length: 16 residues. The V gene lost 3 bases and the J gene lost 2 bases, with 14 bases spanning the gap. Germline lookup yields CDR1 MDHEN and CDR2 SYDVKM.

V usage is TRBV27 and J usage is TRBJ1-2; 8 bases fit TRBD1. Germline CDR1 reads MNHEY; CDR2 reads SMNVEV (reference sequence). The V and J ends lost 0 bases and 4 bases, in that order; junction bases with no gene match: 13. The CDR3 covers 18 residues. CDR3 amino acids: CASSLSLGQGGSFYGYTF. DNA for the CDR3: TGTGCCAGCAGTTTATCCCTTGGACAGGGAGGATCATTCTATGGCTACACCTTC.

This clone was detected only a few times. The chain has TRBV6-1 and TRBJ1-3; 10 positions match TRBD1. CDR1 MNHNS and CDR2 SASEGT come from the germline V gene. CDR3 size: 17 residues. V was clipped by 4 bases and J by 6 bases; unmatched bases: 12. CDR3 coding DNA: TGTGCCAGCAGTGGAGCAGACAGGGGGCGGCAGTCAAACACCATATATTTT. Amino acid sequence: CASSGADRGRQSNTIYF.

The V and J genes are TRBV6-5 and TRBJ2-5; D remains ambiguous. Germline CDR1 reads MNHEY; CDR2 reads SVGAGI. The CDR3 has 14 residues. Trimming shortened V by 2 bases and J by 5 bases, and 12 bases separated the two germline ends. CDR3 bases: TGTGCCAGCAGTTACGTGCCGGGTCTCGAGACCCAGTACTTC. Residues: CASSYVPGLETQYF.

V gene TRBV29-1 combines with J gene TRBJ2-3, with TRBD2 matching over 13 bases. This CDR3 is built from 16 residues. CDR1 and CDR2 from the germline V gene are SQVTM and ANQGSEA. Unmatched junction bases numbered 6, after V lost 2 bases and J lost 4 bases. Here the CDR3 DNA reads TGCAGCGTTGAACGTGGACTAGCGGGAGTCGCAGATACGCAGTATTTT. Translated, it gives CSVERGLAGVADTQYF.

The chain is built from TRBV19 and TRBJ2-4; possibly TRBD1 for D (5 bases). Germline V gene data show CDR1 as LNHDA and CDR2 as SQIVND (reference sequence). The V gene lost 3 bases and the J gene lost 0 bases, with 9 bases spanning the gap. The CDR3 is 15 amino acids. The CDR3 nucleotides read TGTGCCAGTAGTATTTTAGGGGTAGCCAAAAACATTCAGTACTTC. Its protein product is CASSILGVAKNIQYF.

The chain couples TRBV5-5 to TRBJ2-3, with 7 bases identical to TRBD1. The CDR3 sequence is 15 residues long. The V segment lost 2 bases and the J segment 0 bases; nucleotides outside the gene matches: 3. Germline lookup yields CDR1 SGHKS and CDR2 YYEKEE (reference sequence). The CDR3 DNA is TGTGCCAGCAGCTTCCGACAGGGCAGCACAGATACGCAGTATTTT. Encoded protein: CASSFRQGSTDTQYF.

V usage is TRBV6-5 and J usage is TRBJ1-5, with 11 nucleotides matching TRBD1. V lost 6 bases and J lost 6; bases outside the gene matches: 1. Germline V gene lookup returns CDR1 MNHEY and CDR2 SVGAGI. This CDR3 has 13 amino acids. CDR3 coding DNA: TGTGCCAGCAGGGGGACAGGGGGTCAGCCCCAGCATTTT. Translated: CASRGTGGQPQHF.

CDR3 region: CASSPASGDLPDTQYF. CDR3 in DNA: TGCGCCAGCAGCCCCGCTAGCGGGGACCTCCCGGATACGCAGTATTTT. This sequence joins TRBV4-1 and TRBJ2-3, with 9 nucleotides matching TRBD2. There are 16 residues in the CDR3. CDR1 and CDR2 (germline): MGHRA, YSYEKL. J lost 6 bases, V lost 4 bases, and 11 bases had no gene match.

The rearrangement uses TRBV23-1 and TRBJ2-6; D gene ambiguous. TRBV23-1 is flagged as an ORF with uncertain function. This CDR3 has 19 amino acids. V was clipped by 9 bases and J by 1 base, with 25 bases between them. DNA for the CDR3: TGCGCCAGTAAAAGAGGTGGTTGTTGGCTTTGGTCTGGGGCCAACGTCCTGACTTTC. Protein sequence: CASKRGGCWLWSGANVLTF.

CDR3 sequence reads: CASSRRRDTSTDTQYF. The CDR3, as DNA: TGTGCCAGCAGCAGACGGAGGGATACTAGCACAGATACGCAGTATTTT. The V call is TRBV13, the J call TRBJ2-3, with D maybe TRBD2 (6 bases). Germline lookup yields CDR1 PRHDT and CDR2 FYEKMQ (reference sequence). With 5 bases removed from V and 0 bases from J, the gap between germline ends came to 15 bases. The CDR3 consists of 16 residues.

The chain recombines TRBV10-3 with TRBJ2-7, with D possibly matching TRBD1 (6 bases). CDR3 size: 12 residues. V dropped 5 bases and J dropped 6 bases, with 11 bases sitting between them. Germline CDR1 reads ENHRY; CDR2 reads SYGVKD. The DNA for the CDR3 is TGTGCCATCAGTATCGAGGGGGTCGAGCAGTACTTC. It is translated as CAISIEGVEQYF.

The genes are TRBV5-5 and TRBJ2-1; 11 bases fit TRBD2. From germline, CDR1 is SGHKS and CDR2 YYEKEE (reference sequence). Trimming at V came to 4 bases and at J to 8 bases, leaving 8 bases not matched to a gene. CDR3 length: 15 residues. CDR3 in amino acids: CASSIPSGGRDEQFF. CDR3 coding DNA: TGTGCCAGCAGCATACCTAGCGGGGGGAGGGATGAGCAGTTCTTC. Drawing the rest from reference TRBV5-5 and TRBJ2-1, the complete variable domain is DAGVTQSPTHLIKTRGQQVTLRCSPISGHKSVSWYQQVLGQGPQFIFQYYEKEERGRGNFPDRFSARQFPNYSSELNVNALLLGDSALYLCASSIPSGGRDEQFFGPGTRLTVL.

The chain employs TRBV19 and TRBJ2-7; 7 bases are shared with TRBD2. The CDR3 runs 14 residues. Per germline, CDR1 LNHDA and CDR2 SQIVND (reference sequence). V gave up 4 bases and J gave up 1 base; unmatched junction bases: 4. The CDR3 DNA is TGTGCCAGTAGTAGACCGGGACTATCCTACGAGCAGTACTTC. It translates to CASSRPGLSYEQYF.

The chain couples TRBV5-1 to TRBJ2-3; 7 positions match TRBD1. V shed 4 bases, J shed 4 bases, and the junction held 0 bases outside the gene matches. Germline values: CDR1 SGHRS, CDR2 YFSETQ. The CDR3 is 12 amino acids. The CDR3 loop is CASSTGADTQYF. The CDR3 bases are TGCGCCAGCAGCACAGGGGCAGATACGCAGTATTTT.

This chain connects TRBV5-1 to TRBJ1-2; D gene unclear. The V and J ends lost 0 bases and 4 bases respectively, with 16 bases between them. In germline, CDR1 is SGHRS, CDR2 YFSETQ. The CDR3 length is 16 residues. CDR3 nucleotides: TGCGCCAGCAGCTTGGGAACCAGGCATTTCTTCTATGGCTACACCTTC. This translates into CASSLGTRHFFYGYTF.

The CDR3 loop is CASSIYEGMGNQPQHF. The CDR3 coding sequence is TGTGCCAGTAGTATATATGAGGGCATGGGCAATCAGCCCCAGCATTTT. The rearrangement uses TRBV19 and TRBJ1-5; D is ambiguous. The CDR3 spans 16 residues. CDR1 and CDR2 (germline): LNHDA, SQIVND (reference sequence). Trimming removed 2 bases from V and 2 bases from J, with 13 bases in between.

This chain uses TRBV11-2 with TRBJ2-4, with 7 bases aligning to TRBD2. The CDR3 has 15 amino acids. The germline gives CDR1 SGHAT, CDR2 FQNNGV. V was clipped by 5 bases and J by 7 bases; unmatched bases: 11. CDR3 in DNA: TGTGCCAGCAGCCCCAGATGGGACTATTTTAACATTCAGTACTTC. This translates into CASSPRWDYFNIQYF.

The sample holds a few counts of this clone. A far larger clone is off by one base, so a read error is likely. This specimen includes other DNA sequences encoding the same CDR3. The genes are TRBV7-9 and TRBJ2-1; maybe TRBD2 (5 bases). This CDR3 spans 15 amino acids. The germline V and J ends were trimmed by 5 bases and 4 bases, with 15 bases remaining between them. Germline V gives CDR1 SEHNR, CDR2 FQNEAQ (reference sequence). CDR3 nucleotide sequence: TGTGCCAGCAGCCAAACGGGAACCGAATACAATGAGCAGTTCTTC. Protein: CASSQTGTEYNEQFF.

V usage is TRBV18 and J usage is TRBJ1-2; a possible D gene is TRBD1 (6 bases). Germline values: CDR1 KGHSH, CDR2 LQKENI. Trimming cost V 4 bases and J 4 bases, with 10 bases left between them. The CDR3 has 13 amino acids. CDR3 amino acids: CASSQGVGYGYTF. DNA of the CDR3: TGTGCCAGCTCACAGGGGGTCGGCTATGGCTACACCTTC. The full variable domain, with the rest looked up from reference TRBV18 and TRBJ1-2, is NAGVMQNPRHLVRRRGQEARLRCSPMKGHSHVYWYRQLPEEGLKFMVYLQKENIIDESGMPKERFSAEFPKEGPSILRIQQVVRGDSAAYFCASSQGVGYGYTFGSGTRLTVV.

CDR3 DNA: TGTGCCTGGAGTGCTTGGACATCCGACCCCCTCAAGACAAAGACCCAGTACTTC. Amino acids: CAWSAWTSDPLKTKTQYF. The gene calls are TRBV30 and TRBJ2-5, with D maybe TRBD1 (5 bases). The germline V gene encodes CDR1 GTSNPN and CDR2 SVGIG (reference sequence). Trimming shortened V by 1 base and J by 6 bases, and 27 bases separated the two germline ends. This CDR3 has 18 amino acids.

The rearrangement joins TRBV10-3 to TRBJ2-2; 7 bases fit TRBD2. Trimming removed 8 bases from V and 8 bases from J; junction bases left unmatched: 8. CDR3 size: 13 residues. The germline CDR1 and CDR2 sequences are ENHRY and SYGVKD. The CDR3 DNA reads TGTGCCATCGCGGGACTAACGAGAGGGGAGCTGTTTTTT. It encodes CAIAGLTRGELFF.